Listed here are 21 T cell receptor beta chains from one sample, sequenced in a study of graft-versus-host responses after intestinal transplantation. For these TCRs, the target antigens are not known. Produced via immunoSEQ multiplex PCR; TCRdb's table is partial and in-frame only. This sample has around 69,000 clones, with around 90% found just once. Source: unstimulated CD8+ T cells sorted from spleen or lymph node cells, taken before transplant. The receptor set was obtained from a human donor who was the organ donor for an intestinal transplant.

The chain is built from TRBV25-1 and TRBJ2-5, with D possibly being TRBD2 (6 bases). The CDR3 has 14 amino acids. Germline V gene sequence: CDR1 MGHDK, CDR2 SYGVNS. V lost 3 bases and J lost 0, with 8 bases in between. In DNA, the CDR3 is TGTGCCAGCAGTGACGGGGACTACCAAGAGACCCAGTACTTC. Its translation is CASSDGDYQETQYF.

The rearrangement links TRBV28 to TRBJ1-1; D not resolved. V was trimmed by 3 bases and J by 4 bases, leaving 3 bases between them. Germline-derived CDR1 and CDR2 are MDHEN and SYDVKM. The CDR3 is 11 amino acids. CDR3 DNA: TGTGCCAGCAGTTTTAGCACTGAAGCTTTCTTT. It is translated as CASSFSTEAFF.

This clone appeared a single time. The chain employs TRBV5-5 and TRBJ1-2; no reliable D call. The CDR3 totals 11 residues. V was shortened by 1 base and J by 8 bases, with 6 bases between the two germline ends. Per the germline V gene, CDR1 is SGHKS and CDR2 is YYEKEE (reference sequence). This CDR3 reads CASSLIRGYTF. The CDR3 nucleotides read TGTGCCAGCAGCTTGATCCGGGGCTACACCTTC.

The chain recombines TRBV28 with TRBJ2-7; 9 nucleotides match TRBD1. The CDR3 runs to 16 residues. With V trimmed by 5 bases and J by 2 bases, 10 bases remained unmatched. Germline assignment: CDR1 MDHEN and CDR2 SYDVKM. CDR3 in amino acids: CASSPRQGVLAYEQYV. The CDR3 DNA follows: TGTGCCAGCAGTCCACGACAGGGGGTTTTAGCCTACGAGCAGTACGTC.

CDR3 bases: TGTGCCAGCAGCCCAAGGGATGTTAGCGGGTATCGAGAGACCCAGTACTTC. This gives the protein CASSPRDVSGYRETQYF. The chain recombines TRBV11-1 with TRBJ2-5; 7 nucleotides align to TRBD2. With V trimmed by 5 bases and J by 4 bases, 16 bases remained unmatched. This CDR3 is built from 17 residues. Per the germline V gene, CDR1 is SGHAT and CDR2 is FQDESV (reference sequence).

This chain connects TRBV9 to TRBJ2-1; D might be TRBD2 (5 bases). The CDR3 is made up of 15 amino acids. V was pared by 0 bases and J by 8 bases, with 15 bases between. Germline CDR1 and CDR2: SGDLS and YYNGEE. The CDR3 is CASSVEDSRYDEQFF. CDR3 in DNA: TGTGCCAGCAGCGTAGAGGACTCCCGGTACGATGAGCAGTTCTTC.

The V and J genes are TRBV7-2 and TRBJ2-1; tentatively, D is TRBD2 (7 bases). V was pared by 2 bases and J by 6 bases, with 20 bases between. CDR1 is SGHTA, CDR2 FQGNSA, per germline. This CDR3 has 17 amino acids. CDR3 in DNA: TGTGCCAGCAGCTTACTTCCGGTGGGGGGGCCAAGCAATGAGCAGTTCTTC. Its protein is CASSLLPVGGPSNEQFF.

The genes are TRBV6-4 and TRBJ1-2; D is possibly TRBD1 (5 bases). Germline V CDR1 and CDR2: MRHNA, SNTAGT. V was trimmed by 0 bases and J by 4 bases, leaving 9 bases between them. This CDR3 is 14 amino acids long. CDR3 coding DNA: TGTGCCAGCAGTGACTCGGGGGGTGTCTATGGCTACACCTTC. Its protein product is CASSDSGGVYGYTF.

The rearrangement links TRBV11-2 to TRBJ1-2; 7 bases align to TRBD1. The CDR3 extends over 15 amino acids. CDR1 is SGHAT, CDR2 FQNNGV, per germline. Losses at the gene ends were 4 bases for V and 4 bases for J; bases not matched to a gene: 9. The chain's CDR3 is CASSSAGTVPYGYTF. CDR3 DNA: TGTGCCAGCAGCTCCGCCGGGACAGTACCCTATGGCTACACCTTC.

The chain is built from TRBV6-5 and TRBJ1-3; D uncertain. Between the trimmed V and J ends, which lost 6 bases and 4 bases, there was a span of 16 bases. The length of the CDR3 is 15 residues. The germline V gene encodes CDR1 MNHEY and CDR2 SVGAGI. The chain's CDR3 is CASSPYGDSGNTIYF. The DNA for the CDR3 is TGTGCCAGCAGCCCATACGGGGATAGCGGAAACACCATATATTTT.

The chain links TRBV15 to TRBJ1-5; D remains unclear. The CDR3 is 13 residues long. CDR1 and CDR2 (germline): LNHNV, YYDKDF (reference sequence). Trimming cost V 2 bases and J 5 bases, with 7 bases left between them. The CDR3 nucleotides read TGTGCCACCAGCAGACCTGGAGATCAGCCCCAGCATTTT. This translates into CATSRPGDQPQHF.

The chain has TRBV28 and TRBJ1-2; 7 nucleotides agree with TRBD1. CDR3 length: 16 residues. Germline CDR1 MDHEN, CDR2 SYDVKM. After removal of 2 bases from V and 0 bases from J, the junction contained 6 bases not matched to a gene. The CDR3 sequence is CASSLPPQGANYGYTF. The CDR3 DNA reads as TGTGCCAGCAGTTTACCCCCGCAGGGGGCTAACTATGGCTACACCTTC.

This CDR3 reads CASSAGAGGLNEQFF. Written as DNA, the CDR3 is TGTGCCAGCAGCGCAGGGGCGGGAGGGTTAAATGAGCAGTTCTTC. The chain joins TRBV9 to TRBJ2-1; 9 bases line up with TRBD2. V shed 3 bases and J 7 bases; nucleotides not matched to a gene: 8. Germline lookup yields CDR1 SGDLS and CDR2 YYNGEE. This CDR3 contains 15 residues. The full variable domain, with the rest looked up from reference TRBV9 and TRBJ2-1, is DSGVTQTPKHLITATGQRVTLRCSPRSGDLSVYWYQQSLDQGLQFLIQYYNGEERAKGNILERFSAQQFPDLHSELNLSSLELGDSALYFCASSAGAGGLNEQFFGPGTRLTVL.

V gene TRBV6-1 combines with J gene TRBJ2-5; 10 nucleotides align to TRBD2. The germline CDR1 and CDR2 sequences are MNHNS and SASEGT. V gave up 4 bases and J gave up 2 bases; unmatched junction bases: 4. This CDR3 is built from 15 residues. Written as DNA, the CDR3 is TGTGCCAGCAGTGCACTAGCGGGGACACAAGAGACCCAGTACTTC. This translates into CASSALAGTQETQYF.

The gene calls are TRBV28 and TRBJ1-3, with 8 bases matching TRBD1. This CDR3 has 17 residues. CDR1 and CDR2 (germline): MDHEN, SYDVKM. V shed 5 bases, J shed 0 bases, and the junction held 9 bases outside the gene matches. The chain's CDR3 is CASSLLQGGHSGNTIYF. The DNA of the CDR3 is TGTGCCAGCAGTCTACTACAGGGGGGGCACTCTGGAAACACCATATATTTT. The full variable domain, rest sourced from reference TRBV28 and TRBJ1-3, is DVKVTQSSRYLVKRTGEKVFLECVQDMDHENMFWYRQDPGLGLRLIYFSYDVKMKEKGDIPEGYSVSREKKERFSLILESASTNQTSMYLCASSLLQGGHSGNTIYFGEGSWLTVV.

J is TRBJ2-1 and V is TRBV5-1, with D possibly TRBD2 on 6 matching bases. V lost 1 base and J lost 5, with 13 bases in between. Per germline, CDR1 SGHRS and CDR2 YFSETQ. This CDR3 contains 15 residues. For the CDR3, the DNA is TGCGCCAGCAGCTTGCGCGGGGTTCGAGACAATGAGCAGTTCTTC. Translation gives CASSLRGVRDNEQFF.

This clone was counted a few times. This rearrangement joins TRBV27 to TRBJ2-5; 10 bases match TRBD2. V lost 0 bases to trimming and J lost 3 bases; unmatched junction nucleotides: 4. The CDR3 sequence is 16 residues long. Germline V gene lookup returns CDR1 MNHEY and CDR2 SMNVEV (reference sequence). The CDR3 spells CASSLSRSGGEETQYF. The DNA for the CDR3 is TGTGCCAGCAGTTTATCGCGGAGCGGGGGGGAAGAGACCCAGTACTTC.

The V gene is TRBV5-1, the J gene TRBJ2-7, with 9 bases that match TRBD1. The CDR3 is 15 residues long. J gave up 5 bases and V 4 bases, and 10 bases lay outside the gene matches. Looked up from germline, CDR1 is SGHRS and CDR2 is YFSETQ. The CDR3 region has the DNA TGCGCCAGCAGCCCAGGACAGGGGTTGGTCCACGAGCAGTACGTC. It encodes CASSPGQGLVHEQYV.

The chain employs TRBV4-3 and TRBJ2-5, with TRBD2 matching 14 bases. The germline V gene encodes CDR1 LGHNA and CDR2 YSLEER. V shed 1 base, J shed 5 bases, and the junction held 3 bases outside the gene matches. The CDR3 has 16 residues. CDR3 sequence: CASSQARTSGGETQYF. Here the CDR3 DNA reads TGCGCCAGCAGCCAAGCCCGGACTAGCGGGGGGGAGACCCAGTACTTC.

The chain employs TRBV28 and TRBJ1-1; TRBD1 aligns across 7 bases. This CDR3 is 19 amino acids long. Germline trimming cut 3 bases from V and 0 bases from J; bases unmatched to any gene: 16. Germline CDR1 reads MDHEN; CDR2 reads SYDVKM. The CDR3 here is CASSFGMSRGKAMNTEAFF. The CDR3 DNA is TGTGCCAGCAGTTTCGGAATGTCCAGGGGGAAAGCCATGAACACTGAAGCTTTCTTT.

This chain uses TRBV27 with TRBJ2-5; 7 nucleotides line up with TRBD1. V was clipped by 8 bases and J by 3 bases; unmatched bases: 9. Germline V gene sequence: CDR1 MNHEY, CDR2 SMNVEV (reference sequence). The CDR3 is 14 amino acids. The CDR3 bases are TGTGCCAGCTCACCCATAGGGACAGAAGAGACCCAGTACTTC. This encodes CASSPIGTEETQYF.